This T cell receptor (beta chain) comes out of a study of blood T cell repertoires in COVID-19. Study as a whole: Material from acute and convalescent COVID-19 was sourced from the United States, Italy and Spain. In each case, the material was cDNA or gDNA derived from T cells, B-cell-depleted T cells, or PBMCs.

The CDR3 is made up of 11 amino acids. From germline, CDR1 is SGDLS and CDR2 YYNGEE. V was shortened by 3 bases and J by 8 bases, with 6 bases between the two germline ends. Original handling: Counts of nucleated cells, estimated from reference gene primer amplification, were obtained. The method was immunoSEQ multiplex PCR; TCRdb's version includes in-frame clones alone and lacks a portion of them. V, J and clone size reflect that table, while D and trimming were determined from the DNA. This repertoire shows about 40,000 clones, just under 80% found once; its top ten account for 30% to 40%. The source of this sequence is an older man with active or convalescent COVID-19. This rearrangement joins TRBV9 to TRBJ1-3; no clear D. Sequencing was carried out using peripheral blood. The CDR3 region is CASSGEDTIYF. In DNA, the CDR3 is TGTGCCAGCAGCGGTGAGGACACCATATATTTT.